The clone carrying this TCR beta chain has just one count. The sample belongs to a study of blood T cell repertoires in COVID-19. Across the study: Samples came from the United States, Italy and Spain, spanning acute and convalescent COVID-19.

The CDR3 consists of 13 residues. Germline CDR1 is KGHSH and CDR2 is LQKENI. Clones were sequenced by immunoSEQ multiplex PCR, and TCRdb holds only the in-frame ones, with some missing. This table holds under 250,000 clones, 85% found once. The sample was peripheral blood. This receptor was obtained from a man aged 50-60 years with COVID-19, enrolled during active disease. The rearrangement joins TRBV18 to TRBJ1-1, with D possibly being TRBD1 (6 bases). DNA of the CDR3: TGTGCAGACCTAAAAGGGGGTGGCACTGAAGCTTTCTTT. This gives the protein CADLKGGGTEAFF.